Below, 7 T cell receptor beta chains from the same sample are listed, as sequenced in a study of T cell clonotyping in hematopoietic cell transplantation. Time point indicated: recipient sample about 28 days before transplant, after cytoreduction. Only in-frame clones appear in the TCRdb table, and some are missing; sequencing was by immunoSEQ multiplex PCR. This sample has 50,000 or so clones, with roughly 80% found just once. The input for sequencing was peripheral blood mononuclear cells, taken before stem cell transplant. The receptor set was obtained from a man in his fifties or sixties with myelodysplastic syndrome. Some clones in this sample may be carry-over from other donors' samples.

The chain uses TRBV6-5 and TRBJ2-5; 9 nucleotides line up with TRBD2. Germline values: CDR1 MNHEY, CDR2 SVGAGI. Trimming cost V 6 bases and J 2 bases; bases outside gene matches: 7. The CDR3 extends over 15 amino acids. In DNA form, the CDR3 reads TGTGCCAGCAGCTACGGAGCGGGGGGACAAGAGACCCAGTACTTC. Translating gives CASSYGAGGQETQYF.

This chain uses TRBV7-2 with TRBJ1-1; the match to TRBD1 covers 7 bases. Germline CDR1 reads SGHTA; CDR2 reads FQGNSA. V shed 3 bases and J 4 bases; nucleotides not matched to a gene: 5. The CDR3 has 14 amino acids. Here the CDR3 reads CASSFRGSSTEAFF. As DNA, the CDR3 is TGTGCCAGCAGCTTCAGGGGGAGTAGCACTGAAGCTTTCTTT. Complete variable domain (other parts from reference TRBV7-2 and TRBJ1-1): GAGVSQSPSNKVTEKGKDVELRCDPISGHTALYWYRQSLGQGLEFLIYFQGNSAPDKSGLPSDRFSAERTGGSVSTLTIQRTQQEDSAVYLCASSFRGSSTEAFFGQGTRLTVV.

This clone was recorded only once. The chain carries TRBV4-2 and TRBJ2-2, with TRBD2 identical over 11 bases. The trim removed 0 bases at V and 0 bases at J, leaving 3 bases unmatched. CDR1 is LGHNA, CDR2 YNFKEQ, per germline. The CDR3 covers 18 residues. In DNA form, the CDR3 reads TGTGCCAGCAGCCAAGAGGGTAGCGGGGGGGCGAACACCGGGGAGCTGTTTTTT. As protein: CASSQEGSGGANTGELFF.

The rearrangement uses TRBV25-1 and TRBJ1-1, with a possible D match to TRBD1 (5 bases). The CDR3 has 13 residues. V gave up 2 bases and J gave up 9 bases, with 13 bases separating them. Germline loops: CDR1 MGHDK, CDR2 SYGVNS. CDR3 nucleotide sequence: TGTGCCAGCAGTGAAATGGGGCAAGGTAAAGCTTTCTTT. Translated, it gives CASSEMGQGKAFF.

The genes are TRBV6-5 and TRBJ2-7; D is tentatively TRBD1 or TRBD2 (5 bases each). The CDR3 runs to 15 residues. The germline V and J ends were trimmed by 5 bases and 4 bases, with 18 bases remaining between them. Per germline, CDR1 MNHEY and CDR2 SVGAGI. The CDR3 is CASSTAGPGRYEQYF. CDR3 nucleotides: TGTGCCAGCAGTACCGCAGGTCCGGGGCGATACGAGCAGTACTTC.

This chain connects TRBV9 to TRBJ2-2, with 8 bases matching TRBD2. The CDR3 runs to 15 residues. The V and J ends lost 4 bases and 7 bases, in that order; junction bases with no gene match: 9. Germline V gene data show CDR1 as SGDLS and CDR2 as YYNGEE. The CDR3 loop reads CASSPTGGRFGELFF. The CDR3 nucleotides read TGTGCCAGCAGCCCCACGGGGGGGAGGTTCGGGGAGCTGTTTTTT.

This chain joins TRBV4-2 and TRBJ2-7; 8 bases agree with TRBD1. CDR3 length: 16 residues. CDR1 is LGHNA and CDR2 is YNFKEQ in the germline V gene. With 0 bases clipped from V and 4 bases from J, the junction kept 8 bases outside the gene matches. CDR3 sequence reads: CASSQDLTGDLYEQYF. DNA for the CDR3: TGTGCCAGCAGCCAAGATTTGACAGGGGATCTTTACGAGCAGTACTTC.